A selection of T cell receptor beta chains follows, all from one sample in a study of beta chain features in type 1 diabetes. Sequencing was performed with immunoSEQ multiplex PCR; in TCRdb, only in-frame clones are kept and a portion is missing. The table shows about 150,000 clones, with over 9% occurring only once. The source material was central memory CD4+ T cells from blood. The source is a man under 40 with type 1 diabetes. Each CDR3 is given with its conserved first and last residue. The D gene is left open where the match is weak. The size of a clone is reported for some rows only, either as once, few or many, or as a class for expanded clones.

V gene,clone size,D gene,J gene,CDR3 protein,CDR3 DNA
TRBV14,-,-,TRBJ1-5,CASSPVLSGNQPQHF,TGTGCCAGCAGCCCGGTACTATCAGGGAACCAGCCCCAGCATTTT
TRBV11-2,-,-,TRBJ2-6,CASSFLRGSPGANVLTF,TGTGCCAGCAGCTTTTTGAGGGGGTCGCCTGGGGCCAACGTCCTGACTTTC
TRBV30,-,TRBD2,TRBJ2-7,CAWTSGSHEQYF,TGTGCCTGGACTAGCGGGTCCCACGAGCAGTACTTC
TRBV15,-,TRBD2,TRBJ2-1,CATSRDQGTSGRGNEQFF,TGTGCCACCAGCAGAGATCAGGGGACTAGCGGGAGAGGAAATGAGCAGTTCTTC
TRBV4-3,few,-,TRBJ2-3,CASSQGRENTQYF,TGCGCCAGCAGCCAAGGGCGGGAAAATACGCAGTATTTT
TRBV15,-,TRBD2,TRBJ2-1,CATSRGASGGEEQFF,TGTGCCACCAGCAGAGGGGCTAGCGGGGGGGAGGAGCAGTTCTTC
TRBV2,-,-,TRBJ2-3,CASRMEGDTQYF,TGTGCCAGCAGGATGGAGGGAGATACGCAGTATTTT
TRBV30,-,-,TRBJ1-5,CAWSVPGSGNQPQHF,TGTGCCTGGAGTGTACCAGGATCCGGCAATCAGCCCCAGCATTTT
TRBV5-1,-,TRBD1,TRBJ2-5,CASSVQQGDQETQYF,TGCGCCAGCAGCGTTCAGCAGGGGGACCAAGAGACCCAGTACTTC
TRBV2,-,-,TRBJ2-7,CASSKDYYEQYF,TGTGCCAGCAGTAAGGACTACTACGAGCAGTACTTC
TRBV6-6,few,-,TRBJ1-5,CAVRTYSNQPQHF,TGTGCCGTACGGACATATAGCAATCAGCCCCAGCATTTT
TRBV11-2,-,TRBD1,TRBJ1-1,CASSSRQGNTEAFF,TGTGCCAGCAGCTCTCGACAGGGGAACACTGAAGCTTTCTTT
TRBV29-1,-,TRBD2,TRBJ2-5,CSVGGLTQETQYF,TGCAGCGTTGGGGGACTAACTCAAGAGACCCAGTACTTC
TRBV10-3,-,TRBD2,TRBJ2-1,CAIGLAGGNEQFF,TGTGCCATAGGACTAGCGGGAGGCAATGAGCAGTTCTTC
TRBV7-9,few,TRBD2,TRBJ2-3,CASSPRYGGSSTDTQYF,TGTGCCAGCAGCCCCCGGTATGGCGGGAGTAGCACAGATACGCAGTATTTT
TRBV19,-,TRBD1,TRBJ2-6,CASKNRGTSGANVLTF,TGTGCCAGTAAGAACAGGGGCACCTCTGGGGCCAACGTCCTGACTTTC
TRBV30,few,TRBD2,TRBJ2-3,CAWSRREGPTDTQYF,TGTGCCTGGAGCCGTCGGGAGGGACCCACAGATACGCAGTATTTT
TRBV6-4,few,TRBD2,TRBJ2-4,CASIPKNGAGGLKNIQYF,TGTGCCAGCATCCCAAAAAACGGAGCGGGAGGATTGAAAAACATTCAGTACTTC
TRBV4-3,-,TRBD2,TRBJ2-1,CASTFGTSGVNEQFF,TGCGCCAGCACCTTCGGGACTAGCGGCGTCAATGAGCAGTTCTTC
TRBV2,-,-,TRBJ2-5,CASSARETQYF,TGTGCCAGCAGTGCCAGGGAGACCCAGTACTTC
TRBV9,-,-,TRBJ2-5,CASSVEVGGRETQYF,TGTGCCAGCAGCGTAGAGGTCGGGGGTCGGGAGACCCAGTACTTC
TRBV4-3,few,TRBD2,TRBJ2-1,CASSPWGTSGDYNEQFF,TGCGCCAGCAGCCCGTGGGGAACTAGCGGAGACTACAATGAGCAGTTCTTC
TRBV4-2,-,TRBD1,TRBJ1-1,CASSQTLGQGGSEAFF,TGTGCCAGCAGCCAAACTTTGGGACAGGGGGGGTCTGAAGCTTTCTTT
TRBV29-1,few,TRBD1,TRBJ2-1,CSVEGLGQGGDNEQFF,TGCAGCGTTGAGGGTTTGGGACAGGGAGGAGACAATGAGCAGTTCTTC